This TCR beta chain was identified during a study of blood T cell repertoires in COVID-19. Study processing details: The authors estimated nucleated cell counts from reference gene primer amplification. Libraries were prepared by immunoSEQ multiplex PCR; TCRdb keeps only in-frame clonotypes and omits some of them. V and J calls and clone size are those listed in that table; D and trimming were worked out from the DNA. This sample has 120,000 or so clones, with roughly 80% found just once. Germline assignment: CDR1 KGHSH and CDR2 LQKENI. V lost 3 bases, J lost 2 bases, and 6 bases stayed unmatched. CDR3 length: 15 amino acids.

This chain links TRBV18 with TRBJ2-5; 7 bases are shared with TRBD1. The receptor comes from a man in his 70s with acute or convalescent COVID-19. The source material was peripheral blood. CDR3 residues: CASSPGTAQQETQYF. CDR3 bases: TGTGCCAGCTCACCCGGGACAGCTCAACAAGAGACCCAGTACTTC.